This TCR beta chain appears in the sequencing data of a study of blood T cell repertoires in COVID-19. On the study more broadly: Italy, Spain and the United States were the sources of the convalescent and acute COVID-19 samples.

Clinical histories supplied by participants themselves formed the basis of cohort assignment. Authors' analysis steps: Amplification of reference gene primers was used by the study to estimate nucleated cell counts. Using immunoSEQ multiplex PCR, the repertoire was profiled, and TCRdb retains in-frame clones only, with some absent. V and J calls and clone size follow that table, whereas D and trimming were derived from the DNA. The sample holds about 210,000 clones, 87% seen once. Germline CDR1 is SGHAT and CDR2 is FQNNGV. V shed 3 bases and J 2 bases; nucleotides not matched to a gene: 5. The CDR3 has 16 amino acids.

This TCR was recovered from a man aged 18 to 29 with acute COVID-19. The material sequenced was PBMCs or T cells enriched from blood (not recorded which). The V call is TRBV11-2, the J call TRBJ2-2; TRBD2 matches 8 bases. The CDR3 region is CASSLWTSRNTGELFF. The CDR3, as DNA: TGTGCCAGCAGCTTGTGGACTAGCCGCAACACCGGGGAGCTGTTTTTT. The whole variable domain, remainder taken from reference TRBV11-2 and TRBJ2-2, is EAGVAQSPRYKIIEKRQSVAFWCNPISGHATLYWYQQILGQGPKLLIQFQNNGVVDDSQLPKDRFSAERLKGVDSTLKIQPAKLEDSAVYLCASSLWTSRNTGELFFGEGSRLTVL.